Each of the 7 T cell receptor beta chains below was sequenced from the same sample in a study of T cell repertoires in cytomegalovirus infection. No antigen is known for these receptors. TCRdb recomputed calls from the reads with MiXCR, one row per CDR3 protein. The sample lists approximately 730,000 distinct CDR3 sequences, around 30% occurring once. The source material was cultured PBMCs, sampled from culture after CMV antigen stimulation. These receptor sequences come from a human donor in good health (CMV status not recorded). Some clones in this sample may be carry-over from other donors' samples.

Here the CDR3 DNA reads TGCGCCAGCAGCCAAGCGGCAGTAGGCTATGGCTACACCTTC. Protein sequence: CASSQAAVGYGYTF. V gene TRBV4-1 combines with J gene TRBJ1-2; D remains ambiguous. V lost 1 base and J 4 bases, leaving 10 bases between the germline ends. Germline CDR1 reads MGHRA; CDR2 reads YSYEKL. CDR3 length: 14 amino acids.

The chain is built from TRBV6-5 and TRBJ1-6; D is perhaps TRBD1 (5 bases). The CDR3 runs 16 residues. The germline V gene encodes CDR1 MNHEY and CDR2 SVGAGI. Trimming took 0 bases from V and 7 from J, leaving 13 bases between them. The CDR3 DNA is TGTGCCAGCAGTTACTCCCGGGACTATCAGAATTCACCCCTCCACTTT. Its protein is CASSYSRDYQNSPLHF.

V gene TRBV5-4 combines with J gene TRBJ2-3; no reliable D call. V was pared by 0 bases and J by 1 base, with 15 bases between. There are 17 residues in the CDR3. The germline V gene has CDR1 SGHNT and CDR2 YYREEE (reference sequence). The CDR3 nucleotides are TGTGCCAGCAGCTTGGTGTACGCCCAAATCGGCACAGATACGCAGTATTTT. This translates into CASSLVYAQIGTDTQYF.

A few counts support this clonotype. The chain recombines TRBV6-1 with TRBJ1-5; TRBD1 agrees at 10 bases. The length of the CDR3 is 15 residues. In germline, CDR1 is MNHNS, CDR2 SASEGT. J gave up 6 bases and V 6 bases, and 8 bases lay outside the gene matches. In DNA form, the CDR3 reads TGTGCCAGCAGACCCGGACAGGGGGTCTTTCAGCCCCAGCATTTT. Its translation: CASRPGQGVFQPQHF.

This clonotype was counted a single time. This sequence joins TRBV12-3 or TRBV12-4 and TRBJ1-6; D call uncertain. This CDR3 contains 14 residues. The V and J ends lost 3 bases and 5 bases respectively, with 8 bases between them. This CDR3 reads CASSFDGNNSPLHF. CDR3 nucleotides: TGTGCCAGCAGTTTCGACGGTAATAATTCACCCCTCCACTTT.

This clonotype was counted only a few times. Here the CDR3 reads CASSSKGAGQPQHF. The CDR3 bases are TGTGCCAGCAGTTCCAAGGGGGCTGGACAGCCCCAGCATTTT. J is TRBJ1-5 and V is TRBV12-3 or TRBV12-4, with 7 bases matching TRBD1. V dropped 4 bases and J dropped 7; count of bases not matched to a gene: 7. CDR3 length equals 14 residues.

The CDR3 DNA is TGTGCCAGCAGCCAACAGGGGCTGAACGAGCAGTACTTC. Its protein product is CASSQQGLNEQYF. The chain links TRBV12-3 or TRBV12-4 to TRBJ2-7; 7 bases match TRBD1. The CDR3 totals 13 residues. After removal of 6 bases from V and 5 bases from J, the junction contained 7 bases not matched to a gene.